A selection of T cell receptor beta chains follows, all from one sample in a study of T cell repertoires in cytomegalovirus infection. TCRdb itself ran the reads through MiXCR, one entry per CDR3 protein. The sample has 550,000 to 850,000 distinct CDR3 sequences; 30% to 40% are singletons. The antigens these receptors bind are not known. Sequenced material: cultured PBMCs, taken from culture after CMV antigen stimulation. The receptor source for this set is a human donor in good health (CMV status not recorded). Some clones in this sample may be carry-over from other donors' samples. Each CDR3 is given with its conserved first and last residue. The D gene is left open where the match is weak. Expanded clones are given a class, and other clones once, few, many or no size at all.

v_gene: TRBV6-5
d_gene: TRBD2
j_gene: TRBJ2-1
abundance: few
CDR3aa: CASRITGGASHEQFF
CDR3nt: TGTGCCAGCAGGATAACCGGGGGGGCCTCTCATGAGCAGTTCTTC

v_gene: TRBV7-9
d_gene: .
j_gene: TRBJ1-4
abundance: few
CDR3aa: CASGTGEKKLFF
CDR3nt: TGTGCCAGCGGCACAGGAGAGAAAAAACTGTTTTTT

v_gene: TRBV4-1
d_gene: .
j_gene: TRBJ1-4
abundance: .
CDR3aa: CASRSEGPTNEKLFF
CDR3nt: TGCGCCAGCCGAAGCGAAGGACCAACTAATGAAAAACTGTTTTTT

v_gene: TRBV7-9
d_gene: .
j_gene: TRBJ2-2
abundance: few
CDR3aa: CASSLHTGELFF
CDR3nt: TGTGCCAGCAGCTTGCACACCGGGGAGCTGTTTTTT

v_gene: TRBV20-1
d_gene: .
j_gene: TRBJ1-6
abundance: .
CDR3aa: CSATSGGRTLQTSSPLHF
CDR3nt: TGCAGTGCCACCTCGGGAGGTAGAACCCTCCAAACCAGTTCACCCCTCCACTTT

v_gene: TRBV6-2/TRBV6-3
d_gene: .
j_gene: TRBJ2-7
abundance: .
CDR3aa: CASSRNLDKGQYF
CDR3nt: TGTGCCAGCAGTCGGAATCTGGACAAGGGGCAGTACTTC

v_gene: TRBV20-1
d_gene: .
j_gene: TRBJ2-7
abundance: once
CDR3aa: CSADMLGTQQYF
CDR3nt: TGCAGTGCCGATATGCTAGGGACTCAGCAGTACTTC

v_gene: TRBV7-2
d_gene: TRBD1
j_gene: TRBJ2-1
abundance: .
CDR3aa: CAISFDQGAHNEQFF
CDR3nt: TGTGCCATCAGCTTTGACCAGGGGGCCCACAATGAGCAGTTCTTC

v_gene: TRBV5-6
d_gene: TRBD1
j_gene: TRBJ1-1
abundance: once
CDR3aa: CASSWGTGDMNTEAFF
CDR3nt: TGTGCCAGCAGCTGGGGGACAGGGGACATGAACACTGAAGCTTTCTTT

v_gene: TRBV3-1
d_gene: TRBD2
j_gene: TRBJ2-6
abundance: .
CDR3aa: CASRRSILPLAGVRRGSGANVLTF
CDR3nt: TGTGCCAGCAGGCGATCAATCCTCCCACTAGCGGGAGTAAGGAGGGGCTCTGGGGCCAACGTCCTGACTTTC

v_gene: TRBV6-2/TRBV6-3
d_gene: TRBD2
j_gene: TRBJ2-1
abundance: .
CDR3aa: CASRPSGVLAERRQFF
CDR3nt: TGTGCCAGCAGACCTAGCGGGGTACTGGCTGAGCGGCGGCAGTTCTTC

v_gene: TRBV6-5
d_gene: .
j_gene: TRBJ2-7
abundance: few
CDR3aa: CASTPVYNPYEQYF
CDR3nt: TGTGCCAGCACCCCCGTTTACAACCCCTACGAGCAGTACTTC

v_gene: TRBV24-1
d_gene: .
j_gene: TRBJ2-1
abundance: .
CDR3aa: CATSGAGLRNEQFF
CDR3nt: TGTGCCACCAGTGGGGCGGGGTTGAGGAATGAGCAGTTCTTC

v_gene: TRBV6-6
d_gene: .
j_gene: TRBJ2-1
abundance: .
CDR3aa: CASSYSDSNEQFF
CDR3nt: TGTGCCAGCAGTTACTCGGACAGCAATGAGCAGTTCTTC

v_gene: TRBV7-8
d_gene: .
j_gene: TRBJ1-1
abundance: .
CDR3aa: CASSFKLGTEAFF
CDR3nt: TGTGCCAGCAGCTTCAAATTGGGCACTGAAGCTTTCTTT

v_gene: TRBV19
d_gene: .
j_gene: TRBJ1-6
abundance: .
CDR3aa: CASSIEGLNSPLHF
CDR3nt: TGTGCCAGTAGTATCGAGGGGTTGAACTCACCCCTCCACTTT

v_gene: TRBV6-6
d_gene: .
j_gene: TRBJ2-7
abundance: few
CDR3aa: CASSEGISYEQYF
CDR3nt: TGTGCCAGCAGTGAGGGGATTTCCTACGAGCAGTACTTC